This T cell receptor (beta chain) was identified in a study of beta chain features in type 1 diabetes. Study conclusions and caveats: Whether TCRB rearrangement is influenced by HLA type was left unresolved in this analysis. Naive, central memory and Treg TCRB repertoires appeared more alike in patients than in healthy donors.

Remarks on this clone: The antigen is unknown.

Every bit of the isolated RNA underwent reverse transcription, so sequencing read expressed TCRB transcripts. Repertoires were generated with immunoSEQ multiplex PCR, while TCRdb's copy carries only in-frame clones and drops some. The sample shows nearly 250,000 clones, roughly two thirds of them seen only once. V gave up 5 bases and J gave up 3 bases, with 12 bases separating them. Germline V CDR1 and CDR2: SGHNT, YENEEA. The length of the CDR3 is 14 residues. Sequenced material: naive CD4+ T cells from blood. This chain connects TRBV11-3 to TRBJ2-3, with D perhaps TRBD2 (6 bases). The source of this sequence is a man aged 30 to 39 in good health. This CDR3 reads CASSPEGRTDTQYF. CDR3 nucleotide sequence: TGTGCCAGCAGCCCGGAGGGGAGAACAGATACGCAGTATTTT.